The clone carrying this TCR beta chain appeared a single time. Its antigen is currently unknown. The method was immunoSEQ multiplex PCR; TCRdb's version includes in-frame clones alone and lacks a portion of them. The sample holds roughly 60,000 clones, approximately 90% seen once. J gave up 6 bases and V 5 bases, and 12 bases lay outside the gene matches. The length of the CDR3 is 15 residues. Germline V CDR1 and CDR2: MDHEN, SYDVKM. The sample comes from a study of graft-versus-host responses after intestinal transplantation. On the study more broadly: Recipients were given multivisceral, liver-intestinal, or isolated intestinal transplants.

The study, taken as a whole, reports: When patients had graft-donor T cell macrochimerism, their allografts held high graft-versus-host to host-versus-graft clonal ratios.

This sample comprised PBMCs, obtained 26 days after transplant. This TCR was sampled from a human patient who received an intestinal transplant, so some T cells may come from the graft donor. This chain joins TRBV28 and TRBJ1-1; 7 nucleotides agree with TRBD1. The CDR3, as DNA: TGTGCCAGCAGTCCCCAGACAGGGTTGGCAGCTGAAGCTTTCTTT. Its protein product is CASSPQTGLAAEAFF.